This TCR beta chain came from a study of TIL therapy for anti-PD-1-resistant metastatic lung cancer. Specified time point: pre-treatment sample, taken before nivolumab and TIL therapy. Deletions cut 6 bases from V and 1 base from J, with 7 bases between. Germline assignment: CDR1 SEHNR and CDR2 FQNEAQ (reference sequence). The CDR3 is made up of 13 amino acids. This was the immunoSEQ v3 assay. Survey-level samples got 2 million or so read pairs; deep-level samples got roughly 5-6.5 million. This table comes from immunoSEQ multiplex PCR, and its TCRdb copy is limited to in-frame clones, with some not included. In the table there are approximately 57,000 clones, 75% to 90% of which are singletons.

The V and J genes are TRBV7-9 and TRBJ2-1; D is unresolved. The source material was blood, sampled at baseline. This sequence originates from a person aged 25 to 85 with non-small cell lung cancer. In nucleotides, the CDR3 is TGTGCCAGCAGGATGGAGTCCTACAATGAGCAGTTCTTC. It specifies CASRMESYNEQFF.